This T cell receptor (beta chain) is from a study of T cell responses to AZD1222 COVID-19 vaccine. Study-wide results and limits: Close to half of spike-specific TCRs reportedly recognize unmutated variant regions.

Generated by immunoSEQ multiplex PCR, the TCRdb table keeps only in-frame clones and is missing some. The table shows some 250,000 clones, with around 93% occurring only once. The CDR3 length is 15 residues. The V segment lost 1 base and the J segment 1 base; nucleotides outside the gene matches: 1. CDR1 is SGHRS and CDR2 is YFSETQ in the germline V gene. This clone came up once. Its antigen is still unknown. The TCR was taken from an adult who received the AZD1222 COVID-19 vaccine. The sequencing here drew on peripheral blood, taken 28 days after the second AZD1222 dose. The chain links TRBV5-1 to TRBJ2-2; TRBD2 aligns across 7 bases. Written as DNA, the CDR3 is TGCGCCAGCAGCTTGTCTAGCGGGAACACCGGGGAGCTGTTTTTT. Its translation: CASSLSSGNTGELFF.